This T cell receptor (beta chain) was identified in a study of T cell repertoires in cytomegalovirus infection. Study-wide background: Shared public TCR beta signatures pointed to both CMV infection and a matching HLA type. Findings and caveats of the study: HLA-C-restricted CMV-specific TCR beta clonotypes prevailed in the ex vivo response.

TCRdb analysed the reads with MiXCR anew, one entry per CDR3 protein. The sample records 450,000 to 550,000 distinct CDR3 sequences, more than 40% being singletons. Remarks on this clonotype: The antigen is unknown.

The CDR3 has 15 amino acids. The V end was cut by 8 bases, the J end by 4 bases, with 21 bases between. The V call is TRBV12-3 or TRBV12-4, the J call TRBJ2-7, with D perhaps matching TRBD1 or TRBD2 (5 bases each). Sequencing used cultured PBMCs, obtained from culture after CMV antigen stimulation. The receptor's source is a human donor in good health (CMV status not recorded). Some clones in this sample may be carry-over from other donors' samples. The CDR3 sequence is CASRLGTGGDYEQYF. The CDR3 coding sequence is TGTGCCAGCCGTCTCGGGACCGGCGGTGATTACGAGCAGTACTTC.